This passage covers 20 T cell receptor beta chains from one sample sequenced in a study of cytomegalovirus exposure and HLA in healthy donors. PCR employed 60 Vbeta and 13 Jbeta primers. TCRdb keeps only in-frame clones here, not all; method: immunoSEQ multiplex PCR. The repertoire consists of about 140,000 clones, with about three quarters occurring once and the leading ten covering about 1.2%. Sequencing was carried out using PBMCs. Receptors originate from a woman between 35 and 50 years old in good health and CMV-seronegative.

The count of this clone is one. This chain joins TRBV6-5 and TRBJ2-2; the D is unclear. This CDR3 has 13 residues. Germline CDR1 MNHEY, CDR2 SVGAGI. The V and J ends lost 7 bases and 7 bases respectively, with 13 bases between them. CDR3 DNA: TGTGCCAGCAACTTCGGGTTCGGCGGGGAGCTGTTTTTT. It translates to CASNFGFGGELFF.

This chain links TRBV28 with TRBJ2-3, with D maybe TRBD2 (5 bases). This CDR3 region has 15 residues. CDR1 and CDR2 from the germline V gene are MDHEN and SYDVKM. V was shortened by 5 bases and J by 1 base, with 13 bases between the two germline ends. CDR3 amino acids: CASSPQDSGTDTQYF. DNA of the CDR3: TGTGCCAGCAGTCCCCAGGATAGCGGCACAGATACGCAGTATTTT.

The gene calls are TRBV13 and TRBJ1-6, with a weak D call TRBD1 (5 bases). Germline V CDR1 and CDR2: PRHDT, FYEKMQ (reference sequence). The CDR3 has 17 amino acids. Trimming took 0 bases from V and 1 from J, leaving 10 bases between them. Here the CDR3 DNA reads TGTGCCAGCAGCTTAGGGGGGGGAAGGTCCTATAATTCACCCCTCCACTTT. Translating gives CASSLGGGRSYNSPLHF.

The chain is built from TRBV5-1 and TRBJ2-1; 8 positions match TRBD2. Germline V gene lookup returns CDR1 SGHRS and CDR2 YFSETQ. Unmatched junction bases numbered 6, after V lost 4 bases and J lost 0 bases. This CDR3 is 16 amino acids long. CDR3 region: CASSPLAASSYNEQFF. The DNA for the CDR3 is TGCGCCAGCAGCCCACTAGCGGCCAGCTCCTACAATGAGCAGTTCTTC. Combining the CDR3 with reference TRBV5-1 and TRBJ2-1 gives the whole variable domain KAGVTQTPRYLIKTRGQQVTLSCSPISGHRSVSWYQQTPGQGLQFLFEYFSETQRNKGNFPGRFSGRQFSNSRSEMNVSTLELGDSALYLCASSPLAASSYNEQFFGPGTRLTVL.

Worth noting for this clone: The identical CDR3 is also encoded by other nucleotide sequences in the sample. This chain connects TRBV5-4 to TRBJ1-2; D unresolved. V was shortened by 4 bases and J by 5 bases, with 12 bases between the two germline ends. Per germline, CDR1 SGHNT and CDR2 YYREEE (reference sequence). The CDR3 consists of 13 residues. CDR3 coding DNA: TGTGCCAGCAGCCCACCGGGTGGATATGGCTACACCTTC. Its protein product is CASSPPGGYGYTF.

This chain joins TRBV2 and TRBJ1-4, with a weak D call TRBD1 (6 bases). V was clipped by 6 bases and J by 8 bases, with 16 bases between them. Germline V gives CDR1 SNHLY, CDR2 FYNNEI. The length of the CDR3 is 14 residues. CDR3 coding DNA: TGTGCCAGCAGCGAGGACAGAGGAGGCGAAAAACTGTTTTTT. It codes for CASSEDRGGEKLFF.

The V and J genes are TRBV4-1 and TRBJ2-1; no firm D call. V was trimmed by 0 bases and J by 7 bases, leaving 10 bases between them. Germline assignment: CDR1 MGHRA and CDR2 YSYEKL. CDR3 length: 14 amino acids. CDR3 coding DNA: TGCGCCAGCAGCCAAGATGCAGGCCAAAATGAGCAGTTCTTC. Translation: CASSQDAGQNEQFF.

The chain recombines TRBV5-6 with TRBJ1-2, with 8 nucleotides matching TRBD1. This CDR3 has 16 residues. Trimming at V came to 1 base and at J to 5 bases, leaving 10 bases not matched to a gene. CDR1 is SGHDT and CDR2 is YYEEEE in the germline V gene. CDR3 residues: CASSLNPDRVRYGYTF. In DNA form, the CDR3 reads TGTGCCAGCAGCTTGAACCCGGACAGGGTGAGGTATGGCTACACCTTC.

This clone was seen only once. The chain uses TRBV4-1 and TRBJ2-7, with 11 positions matching TRBD1. Germline-derived CDR1 and CDR2 are MGHRA and YSYEKL. This CDR3 region has 16 residues. V shed 1 base and J 2 bases; nucleotides not matched to a gene: 4. Written as DNA, the CDR3 is TGCGCCAGCAGCCAAGCCGGGACAGGGGGTACCTACGAGCAGTACTTC. Protein sequence: CASSQAGTGGTYEQYF.

The chain couples TRBV18 to TRBJ2-2; D is uncertain. Trimming pared 5 bases from V and 5 bases from J, leaving 3 bases between. The CDR3 runs 11 residues. Germline assignment: CDR1 KGHSH and CDR2 LQKENI. CDR3 residues: CASSSTGELFF. CDR3 coding DNA: TGTGCCAGCTCATCGACCGGGGAGCTGTTTTTT.

This chain links TRBV5-1 with TRBJ1-1, with D hard to call. CDR1 and CDR2 (germline): SGHRS, YFSETQ. The CDR3 is 14 amino acids. The V end was cut by 1 base, the J end by 0 bases, with 7 bases between. CDR3 residues: CASSLLQMNTEAFF. DNA for the CDR3: TGCGCCAGCAGCTTGTTGCAGATGAACACTGAAGCTTTCTTT. Together with reference TRBV5-1 and TRBJ1-1, the CDR3 gives the full variable domain: KAGVTQTPRYLIKTRGQQVTLSCSPISGHRSVSWYQQTPGQGLQFLFEYFSETQRNKGNFPGRFSGRQFSNSRSEMNVSTLELGDSALYLCASSLLQMNTEAFFGQGTRLTVV.

The chain recombines TRBV12-5 with TRBJ2-7; D possibly corresponds to TRBD2 (6 bases). The length of the CDR3 is 13 residues. V lost 5 bases and J lost 3, with 11 bases in between. Germline V gives CDR1 LGHNT, CDR2 FRNRAP. The CDR3 here is CASGLGGLYEQYF. In DNA form, the CDR3 reads TGTGCTAGTGGTCTCGGGGGACTCTACGAGCAGTACTTC.

The chain joins TRBV6-1 to TRBJ1-4; 8 bases align to TRBD1. Germline V gene lookup returns CDR1 MNHNS and CDR2 SASEGT. V lost 6 bases and J lost 8; bases outside the gene matches: 8. The CDR3 spans 14 residues. The CDR3 DNA follows: TGTGCCAGCAGCGGACAGGGAGTGGGGGAAAAACTGTTTTTT. It encodes CASSGQGVGEKLFF.

The chain employs TRBV5-6 and TRBJ2-5, with 14 nucleotides matching TRBD2. CDR3 size: 16 residues. V gave up 4 bases and J gave up 5 bases; unmatched junction bases: 7. CDR1 SGHDT and CDR2 YYEEEE come from the germline V gene. CDR3: CASSPEGLAGVETQYF. The DNA for the CDR3 is TGTGCCAGCAGCCCGGAGGGACTAGCGGGGGTTGAGACCCAGTACTTC.

The V call is TRBV7-9, the J call TRBJ2-1, with 9 bases that match TRBD2. CDR1 SEHNR and CDR2 FQNEAQ come from the germline V gene (reference sequence). V trimming: 5 bases; J trimming: 3 bases; junction bases outside the gene matches: 5. The CDR3 loop spans 15 amino acids. CDR3 loop: CASSQGLAFYNEQFF. The CDR3 bases are TGTGCCAGCAGCCAGGGACTAGCTTTCTACAATGAGCAGTTCTTC.

The V call is TRBV14, the J call TRBJ1-1, with D unresolved. The ends were cut back, 0 bases at V and 11 bases at J, with 10 bases in the middle. The CDR3 extends over 12 amino acids. Germline assignment: CDR1 SGHDN and CDR2 FVKESK. The CDR3 loop reads CASSQESPFAFF. DNA of the CDR3: TGTGCCAGCAGCCAAGAATCCCCATTCGCTTTCTTT.

The chain combines TRBV5-8 with TRBJ1-3; D is uncertain. There are 15 residues in the CDR3. Per the germline V gene, CDR1 is SGHTS and CDR2 is YDEGEE. V lost 0 bases to trimming and J lost 2 bases, with 9 bases between them. The DNA for the CDR3 is TGTGCCAGCAGCTTGGGTCTAACCGCTGGAAACACCATATATTTT. Translating gives CASSLGLTAGNTIYF. Variable domain in full (rest from reference TRBV5-8 and TRBJ1-3): EAGVTQSPTHLIKTRGQQATLRCSPISGHTSVYWYQQALGLGLQFLLWYDEGEERNRGNFPPRFSGRQFPNYSSELNVNALELEDSALYLCASSLGLTAGNTIYFGEGSWLTVV.

This chain connects TRBV7-9 to TRBJ2-7; 9 bases agree with TRBD1. The J segment lost 1 base and the V segment lost 6 bases, leaving 7 bases of the junction unmatched. Germline CDR1 and CDR2: SEHNR and FQNEAQ (reference sequence). The CDR3 spans 15 residues. The CDR3 coding sequence is TGTGCCAGCAGAAAAACCGGGACAGGGTCCTACGAGCAGTACTTC. As protein: CASRKTGTGSYEQYF.

The chain carries TRBV5-4 and TRBJ2-3; a weak D match, TRBD1 (6 bases). The V end was cut by 3 bases, the J end by 1 base, with 9 bases between. Germline values: CDR1 SGHNT, CDR2 YYREEE (reference sequence). The CDR3 contains 14 residues. In nucleotides, the CDR3 is TGTGCCAGCAGCTCCCCAGGGGGCACAGATACGCAGTATTTT. It specifies CASSSPGGTDTQYF. The full variable domain, its missing parts supplied by reference TRBV5-4 and TRBJ2-3, is ETGVTQSPTHLIKTRGQQVTLRCSSQSGHNTVSWYQQALGQGPQFIFQYYREEENGRGNFPPRFSGLQFPNYSSELNVNALELDDSALYLCASSSPGGTDTQYFGPGTRLTVL.

The chain employs TRBV13 and TRBJ1-6; D uncertain. The V and J ends lost 0 bases and 5 bases respectively, with 20 bases between them. CDR1 and CDR2 (germline): PRHDT, FYEKMQ (reference sequence). CDR3 length: 19 residues. CDR3 amino acids: CASSLGGVAASWNNSPLHF. In nucleotides, the CDR3 is TGTGCCAGCAGCTTAGGCGGGGTTGCGGCCAGTTGGAATAATTCACCCCTCCACTTT.